This T cell receptor (beta chain) was captured by sequencing in a study of early T cells in non-severe SARS-CoV-2 infection. One entry per CDR3 protein results from TCRdb running MiXCR on the 5' RACE reads. The sample records over 50,000 distinct CDR3 sequences, over 10% being singletons. CDR3 length: 12 residues. CDR1 is SGDLS, CDR2 YYNGEE, per germline. Between the trimmed V and J ends, which lost 0 bases and 6 bases, there was a span of 3 bases. This clonotype was counted a few times. The source material was whole blood. This receptor was taken from an adult who was a healthcare worker with PCR-confirmed SARS-CoV-2 infection or an uninfected control (not recorded which). The chain has TRBV9 and TRBJ2-2; no reliable D call. The CDR3 protein is CASSVGSGELFF. CDR3 DNA: TGTGCCAGCAGCGTAGGTTCCGGGGAGCTGTTTTTT.